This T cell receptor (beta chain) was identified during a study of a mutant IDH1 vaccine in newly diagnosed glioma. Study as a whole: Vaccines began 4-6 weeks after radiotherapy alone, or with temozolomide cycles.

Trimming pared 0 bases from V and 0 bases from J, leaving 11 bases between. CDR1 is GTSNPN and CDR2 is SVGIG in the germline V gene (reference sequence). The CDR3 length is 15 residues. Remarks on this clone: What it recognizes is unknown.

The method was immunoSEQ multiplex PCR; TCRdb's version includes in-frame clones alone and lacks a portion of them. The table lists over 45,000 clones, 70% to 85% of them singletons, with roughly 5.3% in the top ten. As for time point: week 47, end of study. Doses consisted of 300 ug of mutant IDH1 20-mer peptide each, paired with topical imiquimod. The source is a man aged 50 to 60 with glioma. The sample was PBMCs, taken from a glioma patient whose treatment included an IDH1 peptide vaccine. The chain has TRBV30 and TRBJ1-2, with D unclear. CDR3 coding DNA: TGTGCCTGGAGTGTACACCTGGAAACTAACTATGGCTACACCTTC. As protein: CAWSVHLETNYGYTF.